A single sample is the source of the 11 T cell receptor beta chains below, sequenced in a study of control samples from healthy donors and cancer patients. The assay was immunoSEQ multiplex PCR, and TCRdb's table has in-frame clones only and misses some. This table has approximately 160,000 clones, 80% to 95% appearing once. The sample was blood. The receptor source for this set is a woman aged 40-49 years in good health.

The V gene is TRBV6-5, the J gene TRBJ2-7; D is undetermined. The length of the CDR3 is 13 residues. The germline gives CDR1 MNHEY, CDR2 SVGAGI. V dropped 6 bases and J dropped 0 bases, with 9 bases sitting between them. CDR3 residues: CASSQESSYEQYF. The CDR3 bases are TGTGCCAGCAGCCAGGAGAGCTCCTACGAGCAGTACTTC.

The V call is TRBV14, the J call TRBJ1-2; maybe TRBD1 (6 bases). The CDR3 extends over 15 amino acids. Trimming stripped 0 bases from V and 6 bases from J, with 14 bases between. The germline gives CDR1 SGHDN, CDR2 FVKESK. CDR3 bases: TGTGCCAGCAGCCAAGAATTCAGGGGCGCGGATGGCTACACCTTC. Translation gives CASSQEFRGADGYTF.

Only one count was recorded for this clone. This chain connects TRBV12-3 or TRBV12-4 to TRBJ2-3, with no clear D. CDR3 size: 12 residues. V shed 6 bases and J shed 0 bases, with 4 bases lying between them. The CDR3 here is CASRVSTDTQYF. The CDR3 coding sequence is TGTGCCAGCAGAGTCAGCACAGATACGCAGTATTTT.

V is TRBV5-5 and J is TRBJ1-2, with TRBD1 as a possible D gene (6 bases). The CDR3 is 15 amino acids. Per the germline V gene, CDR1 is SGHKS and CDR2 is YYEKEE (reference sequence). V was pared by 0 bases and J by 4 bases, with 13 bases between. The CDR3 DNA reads TGTGCCAGCAGCTTGGGCGATGGGACAATCTATGGCTACACCTTC. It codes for CASSLGDGTIYGYTF.

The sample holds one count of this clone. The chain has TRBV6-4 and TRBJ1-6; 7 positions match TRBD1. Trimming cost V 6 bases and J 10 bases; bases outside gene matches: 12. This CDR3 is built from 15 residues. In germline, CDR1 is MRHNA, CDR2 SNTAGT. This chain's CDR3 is CASRLADRVESPLHF. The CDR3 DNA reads TGTGCCAGCAGATTAGCAGACAGGGTGGAATCACCCCTCCACTTT.

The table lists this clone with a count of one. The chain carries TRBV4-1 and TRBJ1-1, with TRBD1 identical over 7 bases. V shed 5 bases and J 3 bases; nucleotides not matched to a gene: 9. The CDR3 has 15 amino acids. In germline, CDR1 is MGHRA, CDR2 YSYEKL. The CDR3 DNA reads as TGCGCCAGCAGCTTACGCAGGGGGTTAGACACTGAAGCTTTCTTT. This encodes CASSLRRGLDTEAFF.

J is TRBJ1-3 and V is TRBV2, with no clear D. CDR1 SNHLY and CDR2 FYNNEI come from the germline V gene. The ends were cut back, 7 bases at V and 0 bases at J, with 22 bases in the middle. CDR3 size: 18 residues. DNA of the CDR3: TGTGCCAGCAAAAGAGTCTGGCTTACAGAAACCTCTGGAAACACCATATATTTT. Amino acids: CASKRVWLTETSGNTIYF.

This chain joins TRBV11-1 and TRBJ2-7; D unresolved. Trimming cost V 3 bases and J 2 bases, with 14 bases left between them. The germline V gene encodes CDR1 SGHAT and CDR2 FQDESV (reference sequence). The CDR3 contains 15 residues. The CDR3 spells CASSFAKYGTYEQYF. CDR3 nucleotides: TGTGCCAGCAGCTTTGCTAAATACGGTACCTACGAGCAGTACTTC.

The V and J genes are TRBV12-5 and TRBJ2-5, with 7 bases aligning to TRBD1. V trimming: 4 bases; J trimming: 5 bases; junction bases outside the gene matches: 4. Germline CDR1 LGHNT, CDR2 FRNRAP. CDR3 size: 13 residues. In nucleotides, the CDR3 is TGTGCTAGTGGTTCCACAGGGGTGGAGACCCAGTACTTC. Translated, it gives CASGSTGVETQYF.

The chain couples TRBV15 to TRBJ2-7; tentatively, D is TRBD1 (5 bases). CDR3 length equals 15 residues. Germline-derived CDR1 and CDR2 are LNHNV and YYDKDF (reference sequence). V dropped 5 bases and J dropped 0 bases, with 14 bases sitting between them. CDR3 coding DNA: TGTGCCACCAGCGGCGACAGATCAGTCTCCTACGAGCAGTACTTC. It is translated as CATSGDRSVSYEQYF.

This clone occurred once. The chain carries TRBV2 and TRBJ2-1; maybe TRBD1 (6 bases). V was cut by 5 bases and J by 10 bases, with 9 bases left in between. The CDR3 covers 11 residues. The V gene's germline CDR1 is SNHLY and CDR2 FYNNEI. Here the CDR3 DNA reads TGTGCCAGCAGTAACACAGGGGAGCAGTTCTTC. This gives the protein CASSNTGEQFF.